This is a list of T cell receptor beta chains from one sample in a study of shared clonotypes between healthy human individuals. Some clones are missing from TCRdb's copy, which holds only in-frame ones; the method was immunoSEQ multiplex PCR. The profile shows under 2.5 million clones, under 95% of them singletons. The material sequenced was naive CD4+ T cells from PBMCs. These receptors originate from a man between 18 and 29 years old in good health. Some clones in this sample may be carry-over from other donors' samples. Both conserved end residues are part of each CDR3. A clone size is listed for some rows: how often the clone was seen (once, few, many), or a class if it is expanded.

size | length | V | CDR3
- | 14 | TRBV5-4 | CASSIDRASYGYTF
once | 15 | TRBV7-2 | CASSTRQGQPYEQYF
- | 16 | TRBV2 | CASSGESGGGLSNPFF
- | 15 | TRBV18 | CASSPGHGDQETQYF
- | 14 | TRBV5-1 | CASSLQDTALEAFF
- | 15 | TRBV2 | CASSASGRAYNEQFF
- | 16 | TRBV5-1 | CASRAGTGGPNTEAFF
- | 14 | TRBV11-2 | CASSLETGDTEAFF
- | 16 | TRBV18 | CASSPRGQGKDQPQHF
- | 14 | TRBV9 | CASRAPTGAVEAFF
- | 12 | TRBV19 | CASSAGQETQYF
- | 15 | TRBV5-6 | CASSLAGQGRNEQYF
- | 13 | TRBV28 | CASSSTRGTEAFF
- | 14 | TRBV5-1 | CASSLGPVEGEQYF
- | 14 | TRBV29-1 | CSVEDQYREETQYF
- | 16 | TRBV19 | CASSILASLGGRGYTF
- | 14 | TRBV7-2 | CASSSYRGGTEAFF
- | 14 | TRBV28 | CASSRTPNTGELFF